This TCR beta chain was observed in a study of shared clonotypes between healthy human individuals. On the study more broadly: The donors, a couple of women and three men, were aged 18 to 49. The study, taken as a whole, reports: Memory subsets generally showed lower estimated richness than naive subsets. In a handful of donors, around 5% of naive CD4 clonotypes appeared in common.

Positively selected for CCR7, the CD45RO-negative cells used as naive CD8 cells excluded terminally differentiated effector memory CD45RA+ cells. In the case of this clone: Its antigen is as yet unknown. Within the sample, other DNA sequences also encode this same CDR3.

The repertoire was sequenced with immunoSEQ multiplex PCR; TCRdb's copy has only in-frame clones and lacks some. The table has about 600,000 clones, about 95% seen once; the top ten hold 0.095% to 0.12%. There are 14 residues in the CDR3. J lost 6 bases, V lost 4 bases, and 3 bases had no gene match. Germline CDR1 and CDR2: SGHNT and YYREEE (reference sequence). The TCR was taken from a woman aged 25 to 39 in good health. V usage is TRBV5-4 and J usage is TRBJ2-7, with 14 positions matching TRBD2. Sequenced sample: naive CD8+ T cells sorted from blood. This chain's CDR3 is CASSLGLAGGEQYF. CDR3 DNA sequence: TGTGCCAGCAGCCTAGGACTAGCGGGAGGCGAGCAGTACTTC.